Listed below are T cell receptor beta chains from one sample, sequenced in a study of OX40 agonist ivuxolimab in advanced cancers. The table came from immunoSEQ multiplex PCR; TCRdb's copy has only in-frame clones and leaves some out. Here the sample spans some 70,000 clones, approximately 79% being singletons. The sample consisted of CD4+ or CD8+ T cells sorted from blood, taken in a trial of the OX40 agonist ivuxolimab. The receptors come from an adult with an advanced solid tumor such as melanoma, head and neck, liver or kidney cancer. Each CDR3 is given with its conserved first and last residue. A D gene is named only where the DNA matches it firmly. The listing skips clone size in some rows; elsewhere it reads once, few, many or a size class.

-,TRBV9,TRBJ1-2,-,CASSPRLTADQFNYGYTF,TGTGCCAGCAGCCCCCGACTGACAGCAGACCAGTTTAACTATGGCTACACCTTC
once,TRBV7-9,TRBJ2-5,-,CASSLAGFQETQYF,TGTGCCAGCAGCTTAGCAGGGTTTCAAGAGACCCAGTACTTC
-,TRBV21-1,TRBJ2-1,-,CASSVATSGGGNEQFF,TGTGCCAGCAGCGTGGCCACTAGCGGGGGGGGCAATGAGCAGTTCTTC
-,TRBV6-5,TRBJ1-2,-,CASSIGQGYGYTF,TGTGCCAGCAGTATTGGGCAAGGGTATGGCTACACCTTC
-,TRBV11-3,TRBJ2-1,-,CASSLERDFEQFF,TGTGCCAGCAGCTTAGAAAGAGACTTCGAGCAGTTCTTC
-,TRBV15,TRBJ1-2,-,CATSEGSYGYTF,TGTGCCACCAGTGAAGGGAGCTATGGCTACACCTTC
-,TRBV9,TRBJ2-5,TRBD1,CASSVAPAGGAETQYF,TGTGCCAGCAGCGTAGCCCCGGCAGGGGGCGCGGAGACCCAGTACTTC
few,TRBV11-3,TRBJ1-3,-,CASRSRGASGNTIYF,TGTGCCAGCAGATCCCGGGGGGCGTCTGGAAACACCATATATTTT
-,TRBV6-5,TRBJ1-2,-,CASSFSWFPEGGYTF,TGTGCCAGCAGTTTCTCTTGGTTCCCCGAAGGTGGCTACACCTTC
-,TRBV27,TRBJ2-1,TRBD2,CASGGAGVSNEQFF,TGTGCCAGCGGAGGAGCGGGAGTGTCGAATGAGCAGTTCTTC
-,TRBV7-9,TRBJ2-6,TRBD1,CASSLVFVDRDSGANVLTF,TGTGCCAGCAGCTTAGTTTTCGTGGACAGGGACTCTGGGGCCAACGTCCTGACTTTC